Following are 18 T cell receptor beta chains from one sample sequenced in a study of cytomegalovirus exposure and HLA in healthy donors. PCR used 60 Vbeta primers and 13 Jbeta primers. Generated by immunoSEQ multiplex PCR, the TCRdb table keeps only in-frame clones and is missing some. The sample spans tens of thousands of clones; the ten largest clones claim 3% to 4%. Sequencing used PBMCs. These receptors all come from a man between 35 and 55 years old in good health and CMV-seronegative.

The genes are TRBV6-1 and TRBJ1-5; 7 nucleotides line up with TRBD1. CDR1 MNHNS and CDR2 SASEGT come from the germline V gene. Losses at the gene ends were 7 bases for V and 1 base for J; bases not matched to a gene: 4. The CDR3 is 14 residues long. CDR3 residues: CASNPTGSNQPQHF. The CDR3 DNA reads as TGTGCCAGCAACCCGACAGGGAGCAATCAGCCCCAGCATTTT.

The chain is built from TRBV9 and TRBJ2-5; 11 nucleotides match TRBD1. The CDR3 extends over 17 amino acids. CDR1 and CDR2 (germline): SGDLS, YYNGEE. The ends lost 2 bases at V and 4 bases at J; junction bases unmatched: 10. CDR3 protein: CASSVKRDRGGLETQYF. The CDR3 region has the DNA TGTGCCAGCAGCGTGAAGAGGGACAGGGGGGGGTTAGAGACCCAGTACTTC.

V is TRBV10-3 and J is TRBJ2-1, with a weak D call TRBD1 (6 bases). The germline gives CDR1 ENHRY, CDR2 SYGVKD. V lost 5 bases, J lost 6 bases, and 11 bases lay in between. The CDR3 consists of 13 residues. The CDR3 sequence is CAISNRVGNEQFF. DNA for the CDR3: TGTGCCATCAGTAACAGGGTGGGCAATGAGCAGTTCTTC.

The chain employs TRBV30 and TRBJ2-3; possible D gene TRBD2, 5 bases. The V end was cut by 0 bases, the J end by 3 bases, with 10 bases between. Germline V CDR1 and CDR2: GTSNPN, SVGIG (reference sequence). The CDR3 covers 14 residues. Here the CDR3 reads CAWSVRETTDTQYF. For the CDR3, the DNA is TGTGCCTGGAGTGTTCGGGAAACAACAGATACGCAGTATTTT.

V usage is TRBV5-1 and J usage is TRBJ1-4, with D possibly matching TRBD1 (5 bases). The germline CDR1 and CDR2 sequences are SGHRS and YFSETQ. The CDR3 loop spans 16 amino acids. The V and J ends lost 4 bases and 8 bases respectively, with 21 bases between them. The CDR3 DNA follows: TGCGCCAGCAGCCTTCAGGTTGGCCAGGGTGACGAAAAACTGTTTTTT. Its protein product is CASSLQVGQGDEKLFF.

As concerns this clone: This specimen includes other DNA sequences encoding the same CDR3. The chain is built from TRBV18 and TRBJ2-5; D remains ambiguous. Germline CDR1 is KGHSH and CDR2 is LQKENI. The CDR3 extends over 13 amino acids. Trimming took off 2 bases at V and 1 base at J, with 5 bases between the two ends. CDR3 nucleotide sequence: TGTGCCAGCTCACCAGACATCCAAGAGACCCAGTACTTC. Translating it yields CASSPDIQETQYF.

The genes are TRBV2 and TRBJ1-1; D possibly corresponds to TRBD1 (5 bases). Germline CDR1 is SNHLY and CDR2 is FYNNEI. CDR3 length: 16 amino acids. The ends were cut back, 0 bases at V and 6 bases at J, with 17 bases in the middle. DNA of the CDR3: TGTGCCAGCAGTGAAGCGTCCCAGGGTATGAGTCCTGAAGCTTTCTTT. Its protein is CASSEASQGMSPEAFF. The full variable domain, completed using reference TRBV2 and TRBJ1-1, is EPEVTQTPSHQVTQMGQEVILRCVPISNHLYFYWYRQILGQKVEFLVSFYNNEISEKSEIFDDQFSVERPDGSNFTLKIRSTKLEDSAMYFCASSEASQGMSPEAFFGQGTRLTVV.

The chain uses TRBV29-1 and TRBJ2-7, with 11 bases identical to TRBD1. Germline assignment: CDR1 SQVTM and CDR2 ANQGSEA. Losses at the gene ends were 7 bases for V and 1 base for J; bases not matched to a gene: 3. This CDR3 is 13 amino acids long. The CDR3 here is CSAGTGGSYEQYF. In DNA form, the CDR3 reads TGCAGCGCAGGGACAGGGGGTTCCTACGAGCAGTACTTC.

Points on this clone: Germline and junction disagree at one end, which may indicate a read error. The chain is built from TRBV23-1 and TRBJ2-4; 11 bases are a match to TRBD1. TRBV23-1 is filed as an ORF, its function uncertain. The CDR3 has 13 amino acids. CDR3 loop: CASSHEDRDRGDF. CDR3 bases: TGCGCCAGCAGTCACGAGGACCGGGACAGGGGGGACTTC.

J is TRBJ1-1 and V is TRBV9, with D maybe TRBD1 (5 bases). The CDR3 is made up of 13 amino acids. V lost 0 bases and J lost 4, with 7 bases in between. Germline CDR1 SGDLS, CDR2 YYNGEE. DNA for the CDR3: TGTGCCAGCAGCGTAGCTAGGGGCACTGAAGCTTTCTTT. Its translation is CASSVARGTEAFF.

The rearrangement uses TRBV28 and TRBJ1-5, with D uncertain. Trimming took off 3 bases at V and 9 bases at J, with 3 bases between the two ends. CDR1 and CDR2 from the germline V gene are MDHEN and SYDVKM. CDR3 size: 10 residues. For the CDR3, the DNA is TGTGCCAGCAGTTTGCGGCCCCAGCATTTT. The encoded protein is CASSLRPQHF. Supplemented by reference TRBV28 and TRBJ1-5, the full variable domain reads DVKVTQSSRYLVKRTGEKVFLECVQDMDHENMFWYRQDPGLGLRLIYFSYDVKMKEKGDIPEGYSVSREKKERFSLILESASTNQTSMYLCASSLRPQHFGDGTRLSIL.

V usage is TRBV19 and J usage is TRBJ2-7, with TRBD2 identical over 8 bases. The V segment lost 7 bases and the J segment 5 bases; nucleotides outside the gene matches: 7. CDR3 size: 13 residues. Germline V gene lookup returns CDR1 LNHDA and CDR2 SQIVND (reference sequence). The CDR3 coding sequence is TGTGCCAGTACGGTGAGCGGGAGCAACGAGCAGTACTTC. The encoded protein is CASTVSGSNEQYF. Together with reference TRBV19 and TRBJ2-7, the CDR3 gives the full variable domain: DGGITQSPKYLFRKEGQNVTLSCEQNLNHDAMYWYRQDPGQGLRLIYYSQIVNDFQKGDIAEGYSVSREKKESFPLTVTSAQKNPTAFYLCASTVSGSNEQYFGPGTRLTVT.

The V gene is TRBV10-2, the J gene TRBJ2-5, with 8 bases aligning to TRBD1. The trim removed 8 bases at V and 6 bases at J, leaving 17 bases unmatched. This CDR3 comprises 16 residues. Germline loops: CDR1 WSHSY, CDR2 SAAADI. The DNA of the CDR3 is TGCGCCAGCGAAAGGAGAGGACAGGGTCGGTTGAAGACCCAGTACTTC. Protein product: CASERRGQGRLKTQYF.

The V and J genes are TRBV6-1 and TRBJ2-2; TRBD1 is a possible D gene (6 bases). Trimming removed 5 bases at V and 7 bases at J, with 17 bases between. The CDR3 has 15 residues. Germline V lookup: CDR1 MNHNS, CDR2 SASEGT. The CDR3 loop reads CASSNIGQYIGELFF. The CDR3 DNA sequence: TGTGCCAGCAGTAATATAGGACAGTATATCGGGGAGCTGTTTTTT.

The chain uses TRBV5-1 and TRBJ2-3; weak D call: TRBD2 (5 bases). V dropped 6 bases and J dropped 1 base, with 12 bases sitting between them. The length of the CDR3 is 14 residues. Germline CDR1 SGHRS, CDR2 YFSETQ. For the CDR3, the DNA is TGCGCCAGCACCGCGGGTAGAGGCACAGATACGCAGTATTTT. It specifies CASTAGRGTDTQYF.

The CDR3 bases are TGTGCCAGCAGCCCCGGCAGGGGCGAAGCTTTCTTT. Encoded protein: CASSPGRGEAFF. V is TRBV7-3 and J is TRBJ1-1, with a possible D match to TRBD1 (6 bases). Germline V gene lookup returns CDR1 SGHTA and CDR2 FQGTGA. V was pared by 5 bases and J by 8 bases, with 12 bases between. This CDR3 is built from 12 residues.

The chain is built from TRBV10-3 and TRBJ2-7; TRBD1 aligns across 8 bases. The CDR3 is 13 residues long. Per germline, CDR1 ENHRY and CDR2 SYGVKD. J gave up 7 bases and V 7 bases, and 9 bases lay outside the gene matches. The CDR3 DNA reads as TGTGCCATCACTCTTGGACAGGGCAATGAGCAGTACTTC. Protein product: CAITLGQGNEQYF.

The chain couples TRBV27 to TRBJ1-2; unclear D gene. The CDR3 loop spans 12 amino acids. The V gene's germline CDR1 is MNHEY and CDR2 SMNVEV (reference sequence). V lost 5 bases and J 4 bases, leaving 8 bases between the germline ends. CDR3 loop: CASSAGTYGYTF. CDR3 coding DNA: TGTGCCAGCAGTGCCGGTACCTATGGCTACACCTTC.